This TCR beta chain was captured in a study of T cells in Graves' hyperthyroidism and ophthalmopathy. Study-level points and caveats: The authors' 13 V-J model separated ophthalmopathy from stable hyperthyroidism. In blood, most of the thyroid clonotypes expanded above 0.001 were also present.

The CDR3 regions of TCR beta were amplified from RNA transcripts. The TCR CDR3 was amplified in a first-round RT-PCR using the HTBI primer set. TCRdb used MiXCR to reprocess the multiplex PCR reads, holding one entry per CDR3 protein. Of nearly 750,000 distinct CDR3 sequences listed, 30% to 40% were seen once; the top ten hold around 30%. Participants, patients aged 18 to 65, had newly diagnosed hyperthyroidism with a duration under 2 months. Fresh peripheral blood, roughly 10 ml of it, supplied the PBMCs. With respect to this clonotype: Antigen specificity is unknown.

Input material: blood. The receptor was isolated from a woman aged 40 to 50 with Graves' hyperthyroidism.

CDR3 coding DNA: TGTGCCAGCAGTTACTGGGGGGGCGTTGGCTACACCTTC. It translates to CASSYWGGVGYTF. V usage is TRBV6-2 or TRBV6-3 and J usage is TRBJ1-2; a possible D gene is TRBD1 (6 bases). Germline V lookup: CDR1 MNHEY, CDR2 SVGEGT. Trimming took off 1 base at V and 7 bases at J, with 10 bases between the two ends. The CDR3 sequence is 13 residues long.